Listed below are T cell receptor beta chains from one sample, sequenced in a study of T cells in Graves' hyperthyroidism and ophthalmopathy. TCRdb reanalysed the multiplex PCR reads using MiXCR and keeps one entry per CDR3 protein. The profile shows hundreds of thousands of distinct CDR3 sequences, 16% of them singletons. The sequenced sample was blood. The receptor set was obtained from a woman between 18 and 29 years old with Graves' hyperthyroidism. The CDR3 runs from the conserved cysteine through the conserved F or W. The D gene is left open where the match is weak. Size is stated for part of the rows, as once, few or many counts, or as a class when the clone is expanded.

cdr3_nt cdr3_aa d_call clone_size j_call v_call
TGTGCCAGCAGCGCAGAAGTGAGCTCCTACGAGCAGTACTTC CASSAEVSSYEQYF NA NA TRBJ2-7 TRBV9
TGTGCCAGCAGCTTAGGGTTTGCTAATGAAAAACTGTTTTTT CASSLGFANEKLFF NA few TRBJ1-4 TRBV13
TGCAGTGCTAGAAGAGGGTTTAACACTGAAGCTTTCTTT CSARRGFNTEAFF NA NA TRBJ1-1 TRBV20-1
TGTGCCAGCAGTGAAGCGTCCGGGAGTTCCTACAATGAGCAGTTCTTC CASSEASGSSYNEQFF NA many TRBJ2-1 TRBV6-1
TGTGCCACCAGTGACGCCCCAGGGGTTTCGTCCGACAATGAGCACTTCTTC CATSDAPGVSSDNEHFF NA NA TRBJ2-1 TRBV24-1
TGTGCCAGCAGTCAAGCCCGACTAGCGGGAGGTATATATGAGCAGTTCTTC CASSQARLAGGIYEQFF TRBD2 many TRBJ2-1 TRBV2
TGTGCCAGCAAGAAGGTGGGGTTGTCAGAGACCCAGTACTTC CASKKVGLSETQYF NA NA TRBJ2-5 TRBV6-1
TGTGCCAGCAGCTTCCGGGAGTCTCAGTATTTT CASSFRESQYF NA NA TRBJ2-3 TRBV7-9
TGTGCCAGCAGCCAGGTAGGAGGTCAGCCCCAGTATTTT CASSQVGGQPQYF NA NA TRBJ2-3 TRBV7-9
TGTGCCAGCAGTTTCTATCCGGGACTAGCGGGAGTGAGCGGCACAGATACGCAGTATTTT CASSFYPGLAGVSGTDTQYF TRBD2 few TRBJ2-3 TRBV28
TGTGCCACCAGTGATTTCACCTTGGGGGGAAGCTACAATGAGCAGTTCTTC CATSDFTLGGSYNEQFF NA few TRBJ2-1 TRBV24-1
TGTGCCAGCAGCTTAGGTCCGCACAGGACCTCCTACGAGCAGTACTTC CASSLGPHRTSYEQYF NA many TRBJ2-7 TRBV7-2
TGCAGTGCTAGAGATAGGGGGAACCTATACACCGGGGAGCTGTTTTTT CSARDRGNLYTGELFF NA many TRBJ2-2 TRBV20-1
TGTGCCAGCAGTGAGGGGGGGTGGGTGAACACTGAAGCTTTCTTT CASSEGGWVNTEAFF NA NA TRBJ1-1 TRBV2
TGCGCCAGCAGCTACGAGGGGGGTCTACGCTCCTACGAGCAGTACTTC CASSYEGGLRSYEQYF NA few TRBJ2-7 TRBV5-1
TGTGCCAGCAGCTTATGGGCGGGAAGAGTTTACGAGCAGTACTTC CASSLWAGRVYEQYF NA few TRBJ2-7 TRBV7-2
TGTGCCAGCAGTCCCCCCGGACAGGGGGCCAGGGAAAAACTGTTTTTT CASSPPGQGAREKLFF TRBD1 NA TRBJ1-4 TRBV28
TGTGCGAGCGACCTGCTACTGGGGGCCGTCCTCTCCGAGCAGTACTTC CASDLLLGAVLSEQYF NA few TRBJ2-7 TRBV6-1
TGTGCCTGGAGTGGGGGCAGGGGGCGTTCTCGGCAGTACTTC CAWSGGRGRSRQYF TRBD1 NA TRBJ2-7 TRBV30
TGCGCCAGCAGTTCCGGACCGACGGTTAGCTACGAGCAGTACTTC CASSSGPTVSYEQYF NA few TRBJ2-7 TRBV5-1
TGTGCCAGTCTACCTACCTTGGGAGCTAACTATGGCTACACCTTC CASLPTLGANYGYTF NA NA TRBJ1-2 TRBV6-1
TGCAGCGTAGCGGGGGGGCCAGTAGATGAGCAGTTCTTC CSVAGGPVDEQFF TRBD2 NA TRBJ2-1 TRBV20-1
TGTGCCAGCAGCCAGGACCGGGTCCCCAAGTACTTC CASSQDRVPKYF NA NA TRBJ2-5 TRBV12-3/TRBV12-4
TGCGCCAGCAGCTTCTCCGAAAGACGATCAGGACTCGGCACAGATACGCAGTATTTT CASSFSERRSGLGTDTQYF NA NA TRBJ2-3 TRBV5-1
TGTGCCATGGGCAGCCCAAACACTGAAGCTTTCTTT CAMGSPNTEAFF NA many TRBJ1-1 TRBV10-3
TGTGCCAGCAGCTCCACAGGGAGGGTCTATGGCTACACCTTC CASSSTGRVYGYTF NA NA TRBJ1-2 TRBV12-3/TRBV12-4
TGCAGTGCTAGTACAAGGACAGGTACAGCCTACGAGCAGTACTTC CSASTRTGTAYEQYF TRBD1 many TRBJ2-7 TRBV20-1
TGCACCAGCAGCTTGGCCAGGGGGCAGTACACTGAAGCTTTCTTT CTSSLARGQYTEAFF TRBD1 NA TRBJ1-1 TRBV5-1
TGTGCCAGCAGTTTATACCAGACAGTGAACACTGAAGCTTTCTTT CASSLYQTVNTEAFF NA many TRBJ1-1 TRBV27
TGTGCCAGCAGCTTGGCCTTAGTTTATCAGCCCCAGCATTTT CASSLALVYQPQHF NA NA TRBJ1-5 TRBV5-8
TGCGCCAGCGGGTTGCCAGTGTCGGATGCTCGAGCTAACTATGGCTACACCTTC CASGLPVSDARANYGYTF NA NA TRBJ1-2 TRBV10-2
TGTGCCAGCGCGTCGGGGCGGGAGGGCAGCGAGCAGTTCTTC CASASGREGSEQFF TRBD2 few TRBJ2-1 TRBV6-2/TRBV6-3
TGTGCCAGCAGCAAGGCGACAATCGCGAACACCGGGGAGCTGTTTTTT CASSKATIANTGELFF NA NA TRBJ2-2 TRBV3-1
TGTGCCAGCAGTGCAGACCCAGCGGGGGGTGAAGAGCAGTACTTC CASSADPAGGEEQYF TRBD2 many TRBJ2-7 TRBV6-4
TGTGCCAGCAGCTTCGGCGGGATCGAAGAGACCCAGTACTTC CASSFGGIEETQYF NA few TRBJ2-5 TRBV7-9
TGTGCCAGCAGTGACGGTCCGGGCTATGGCTACACCTTC CASSDGPGYGYTF NA many TRBJ1-2 TRBV2
TGCAGTGCTAGAGATCTCAGGATCTACGAGCTCAATGAGCAGTTCTTC CSARDLRIYELNEQFF NA few TRBJ2-1 TRBV20-1
TGTGCCAGCAGCTTACAGACTAGCGGGAGACCCTACGAGCAGTACTTC CASSLQTSGRPYEQYF TRBD2 many TRBJ2-7 TRBV7-6
TGTGCCAGCAGCTTAGGGGGGGTAGGCGAGCAGTACTTC CASSLGGVGEQYF NA many TRBJ2-7 TRBV11-2
TGTGCCACCAGCGCCCGCCGGGACTCCGATACGCAGTATTTT CATSARRDSDTQYF NA few TRBJ2-3 TRBV15
TGTGCCAGCAGCGTGTCGGGGGGGAACACCGGGGAGCTGTTTTTT CASSVSGGNTGELFF TRBD2 few TRBJ2-2 TRBV11-2
TGTGCCAGCAGTGAACGACGGCTACGCTACAATGAGCAGTTCTTC CASSERRLRYNEQFF NA many TRBJ2-1 TRBV6-1
TGTGCCAGCAGTGAAAAGTTCGGGGAGCTGTTTTTT CASSEKFGELFF NA few TRBJ2-2 TRBV6-1
TGTGCCAGTAGTCTTCAGCCGGGATCGGACACCGGGGAGCTGTTTTTT CASSLQPGSDTGELFF NA NA TRBJ2-2 TRBV19
TGTGCCAGCAGCGTGTGGGGGGACGAGCAGTTCTTC CASSVWGDEQFF NA NA TRBJ2-1 TRBV9
TGTGCCACCAGACTAGCGGGGGGCGAGCAGTTCTTC CATRLAGGEQFF TRBD2 few TRBJ2-1 TRBV24-1
TGTGCTAGCGGGACAGGGGAAAATCAGCCCCAGCATTTT CASGTGENQPQHF TRBD1 NA TRBJ1-5 TRBV12-5
TGCAGTGCTAGAGCCGTTCGGGGGGGATACAATGAGCAGTTCTTC CSARAVRGGYNEQFF TRBD2 many TRBJ2-1 TRBV20-1
TGCAGTGCTAGAGACCGGACAGGACCCCTCTACGAGCAGTACTTC CSARDRTGPLYEQYF TRBD1 NA TRBJ2-7 TRBV20-1
TGCAGTAAGACAGGGAGGGAGACCCAGTACTTC CSKTGRETQYF NA few TRBJ2-5 TRBV20-1
TGCAGTGCTAGGACTACAGGGGTTGGCACTGAAGCTTTCTTT CSARTTGVGTEAFF TRBD1 many TRBJ1-1 TRBV20-1
TGTGCCAGCAGTTTAGCACGGCAGGATCCGCAGTATTTT CASSLARQDPQYF NA NA TRBJ2-3 TRBV12-3/TRBV12-4
TGTGCCACCAGTGATCTTTCTAGCGGGAGTTTCAGAGAGACCCAGTACTTC CATSDLSSGSFRETQYF TRBD2 many TRBJ2-5 TRBV24-1
TGTGCCAGCAGCTTAAGTAGACTAGCGGGGTTCTACAATGAGCAGTTCTTC CASSLSRLAGFYNEQFF TRBD2 few TRBJ2-1 TRBV7-9
TGCGCCAGCAGCTTAGTTCAACCGGGACAGCTCGATTCACCCCTCCACTTT CASSLVQPGQLDSPLHF TRBD1 many TRBJ1-6 TRBV5-1